This passage covers 21 T cell receptor beta chains from one sample sequenced in a study of T-cell reconstitution after alpha-beta-depleted transplantation in children. Using unique molecular identifiers, the investigators prepared the TCRbeta library. TCRdb processed the PCR reads anew with MiXCR; each CDR3 protein has one entry. The table lists roughly 120,000 distinct CDR3 sequences, around 10% of them singletons. The specimen comprised PBMCs from the stem cell graft donor, sampled from the stem cell graft. The receptors shown here come from a human donor who donated a stem cell graft to a child with acute lymphoblastic leukemia.

This clonotype was recorded many times. This chain links TRBV2 with TRBJ2-7, with D perhaps matching TRBD2 (5 bases). V lost 0 bases, J lost 2 bases, and 8 bases lay in between. The V gene's germline CDR1 is SNHLY and CDR2 FYNNEI. The CDR3 length is 14 residues. The CDR3 region is CASSEAEGAYEQYF. Written as DNA, the CDR3 is TGTGCCAGCAGTGAAGCCGAGGGAGCCTACGAGCAGTACTTC. The full variable domain, its missing parts supplied by reference TRBV2 and TRBJ2-7, is EPEVTQTPSHQVTQMGQEVILRCVPISNHLYFYWYRQILGQKVEFLVSFYNNEISEKSEIFDDQFSVERPDGSNFTLKIRSTKLEDSAMYFCASSEAEGAYEQYFGPGTRLTVT.

This clonotype was recorded many times. The rearrangement joins TRBV18 to TRBJ1-2; no clear D. The CDR3 consists of 14 residues. V shed 3 bases and J shed 6 bases, with 14 bases lying between them. Germline CDR1 is KGHSH and CDR2 is LQKENI. In nucleotides, the CDR3 is TGTGCCAGCTCACCGCAGGATCTGAGTGATGGCTACACCTTC. Protein product: CASSPQDLSDGYTF. The full variable domain, with the rest looked up from reference TRBV18 and TRBJ1-2, is NAGVMQNPRHLVRRRGQEARLRCSPMKGHSHVYWYRQLPEEGLKFMVYLQKENIIDESGMPKERFSAEFPKEGPSILRIQQVVRGDSAAYFCASSPQDLSDGYTFGSGTRLTVV.

This clonotype was recorded at least ten times. The rearrangement joins TRBV12-3 or TRBV12-4 to TRBJ1-1; D remains ambiguous. CDR3 length equals 14 residues. V shed 2 bases and J shed 3 bases, with 10 bases lying between them. CDR3 sequence reads: CASSLRARDTEAFF. CDR3 DNA sequence: TGTGCCAGCAGTTTACGAGCGAGGGACACTGAAGCTTTCTTT.

At least ten counts were recorded for this clonotype. V usage is TRBV4-3 and J usage is TRBJ2-7; D is possibly TRBD1 (5 bases). The length of the CDR3 is 14 residues. Trimming left V 4 bases short and J 0 bases short, with 10 bases between. Per the germline V gene, CDR1 is LGHNA and CDR2 is YSLEER. CDR3 amino acids: CASSLGHSSYEQYF. The CDR3 coding sequence is TGCGCCAGCAGCCTCGGACATTCCTCCTACGAGCAGTACTTC.

This clonotype was found many times. The gene calls are TRBV5-1 and TRBJ2-1, with D possibly matching TRBD2 (7 bases). Germline V gene sequence: CDR1 SGHRS, CDR2 YFSETQ. The CDR3 is 16 residues long. V lost 4 bases and J 0 bases, leaving 14 bases between the germline ends. This CDR3 is CASSLRAGASYNEQFF. The CDR3 region has the DNA TGCGCCAGCAGCCTCCGTGCGGGGGCCTCCTACAATGAGCAGTTCTTC.

The chain carries TRBV29-1 and TRBJ1-5; D not certain. Per germline, CDR1 SQVTM and CDR2 ANQGSEA. V dropped 4 bases and J dropped 0 bases, with 4 bases sitting between them. This CDR3 has 12 amino acids. The CDR3 is CSVGGSNQPQHF. CDR3 in DNA: TGCAGCGTTGGGGGTAGCAATCAGCCCCAGCATTTT. The full variable domain, completed using reference TRBV29-1 and TRBJ1-5, is SAVISQKPSRDICQRGTSLTIQCQVDSQVTMMFWYRQQPGQSLTLIATANQGSEATYESGFVIDKFPISRPNLTFSTLTVSNMSPEDSSIYLCSVGGSNQPQHFGDGTRLSIL.

On this clonotype itself: A much larger clonotype is one base distant, so this may be a read error. J is TRBJ1-2 and V is TRBV6-5, with D possibly TRBD1 on 5 matching bases. Germline V gives CDR1 MNHEY, CDR2 SVGAGI. Trimming cost V 1 base and J 6 bases, with 12 bases left between them. The length of the CDR3 is 14 residues. As DNA, the CDR3 is TGTGCCAGCAGTTACTTCTTAGGGGCCCATGGCTACACCTTC. This gives the protein CASSYFLGAHGYTF.

This clonotype was recorded many times. The chain uses TRBV24-1 and TRBJ2-2; possibly TRBD2 for D (6 bases). V was cut by 1 base and J by 3 bases, with 11 bases left in between. This CDR3 is built from 16 residues. Germline V CDR1 and CDR2: KGHDR, SFDVKD. The DNA for the CDR3 is TGTGCCACCAGTGATTTAGGAGGGGCTGACACCGGGGAGCTGTTTTTT. This translates into CATSDLGGADTGELFF.

This clonotype was seen at least ten times. The chain recombines TRBV5-1 with TRBJ2-5; D might be TRBD1 (5 bases). The CDR3 extends over 14 amino acids. V was clipped by 4 bases and J by 4 bases, with 14 bases between them. Per germline, CDR1 SGHRS and CDR2 YFSETQ. The CDR3 DNA reads as TGCGCCAGCAGCCTACAGGAGATTCGAGAGACCCAGTACTTC. It codes for CASSLQEIRETQYF.

The J gene is TRBJ2-1, the V gene TRBV30; D remains unclear. V shed 0 bases and J shed 0 bases, with 9 bases lying between them. Per germline, CDR1 GTSNPN and CDR2 SVGIG (reference sequence). The CDR3 consists of 15 residues. The CDR3 DNA follows: TGTGCCTGGAGTGTACGTGGGATCTCCTACAATGAGCAGTTCTTC. Translated: CAWSVRGISYNEQFF.

At least ten counts were recorded for this clonotype. This chain uses TRBV29-1 with TRBJ2-7, with a possible D match to TRBD1 (6 bases). CDR1 and CDR2 (germline): SQVTM, ANQGSEA. This CDR3 is built from 15 residues. Trimming removed 2 bases from V and 3 bases from J, with 17 bases in between. CDR3 DNA: TGCAGCGTTGAATTCCCCACGGGACAAATCTACGAGCAGTACTTC. Translation gives CSVEFPTGQIYEQYF.

This clonotype was recorded many times. The rearrangement uses TRBV6-4 and TRBJ2-1; tentatively, D is TRBD2 (5 bases). CDR1 MRHNA and CDR2 SNTAGT come from the germline V gene. CDR3 length equals 13 residues. V was shortened by 3 bases and J by 9 bases, with 12 bases between the two germline ends. CDR3 region: CASSDNSEGEQFF. CDR3 bases: TGTGCCAGCAGTGATAATAGCGAGGGTGAGCAGTTCTTC.

This clonotype showed up many times. The V and J genes are TRBV11-3 and TRBJ2-5; TRBD2 agrees at 13 bases. The CDR3 is made up of 18 amino acids. CDR1 is SGHNT and CDR2 is YENEEA in the germline V gene. V lost 6 bases, J lost 5 bases, and 15 bases stayed unmatched. This chain's CDR3 is CASSFRATSGGTRETQYF. The CDR3 region has the DNA TGTGCCAGCAGTTTTAGGGCGACTAGCGGGGGGACCCGGGAGACCCAGTACTTC. The variable domain in full, with the rest retrieved from reference TRBV11-3 and TRBJ2-5, is EAGVVQSPRYKIIEKKQPVAFWCNPISGHNTLYWYLQNLGQGPELLIRYENEEAVDDSQLPKDRFSAERLKGVDSTLKIQPAELGDSAVYLCASSFRATSGGTRETQYFGPGTRLLVL.

This clonotype has ten or more counts. This chain connects TRBV5-4 to TRBJ1-2; no clear D gene. The ends were cut back, 0 bases at V and 6 bases at J, with 18 bases in the middle. The germline V gene encodes CDR1 SGHNT and CDR2 YYREEE (reference sequence). The CDR3 has 16 amino acids. Here the CDR3 reads CASSLDQLSYYDGYTF. The CDR3 coding sequence is TGTGCCAGCAGCTTGGATCAGTTATCCTACTATGATGGCTACACCTTC.

This clonotype was detected ten times or more. The rearrangement uses TRBV9 and TRBJ2-5, with a possible D match to TRBD2 (5 bases). This CDR3 is 14 amino acids long. Germline V CDR1 and CDR2: SGDLS, YYNGEE. The V gene lost 1 base and the J gene lost 4 bases, with 11 bases spanning the gap. CDR3 coding DNA: TGTGCCAGCAGCGTAAGAGGGTCGGGAGAGACCCAGTACTTC. This translates into CASSVRGSGETQYF.

This clonotype was seen ten or more times. The DNA for the CDR3 is TGCAGTGCTAGGAGACAATATGGCTACACCTTC. Translated: CSARRQYGYTF. The chain combines TRBV20-1 with TRBJ1-2; the D is unclear. V shed 3 bases and J shed 5 bases, with 7 bases lying between them. The CDR3 consists of 11 residues. The germline V gene has CDR1 DFQATT and CDR2 SNEGSKA (reference sequence).

In its sample, this clonotype was seen many times. The chain combines TRBV7-2 with TRBJ1-1; D call uncertain. V was trimmed by 1 base and J by 0 bases, leaving 9 bases between them. CDR3 length: 15 amino acids. Germline assignment: CDR1 SGHTA and CDR2 FQGNSA. The CDR3: CASSLGVSMNTEAFF. The CDR3 DNA sequence: TGTGCCAGCAGCTTAGGGGTCTCTATGAACACTGAAGCTTTCTTT.

This clonotype was counted ten times or more. The chain recombines TRBV5-1 with TRBJ1-1, with D possibly matching TRBD1 (5 bases). The CDR3 consists of 15 residues. V lost 4 bases to trimming and J lost 3 bases, with 16 bases between them. Looked up from germline, CDR1 is SGHRS and CDR2 is YFSETQ. This CDR3 reads CASSIALAGDTEAFF. The CDR3 nucleotides read TGCGCCAGCAGCATCGCCCTCGCGGGGGACACTGAAGCTTTCTTT.

This clonotype showed up many times. DNA for the CDR3: TGCAGTGCTAGAGGGACAGGACCCTACGAGCAGTACTTC. This gives the protein CSARGTGPYEQYF. The V call is TRBV20-1, the J call TRBJ2-7, with 7 bases fitting TRBD1. CDR1 and CDR2 from the germline V gene are DFQATT and SNEGSKA (reference sequence). V lost 1 base and J lost 2; bases outside the gene matches: 2. The CDR3 spans 13 residues.

The CDR3 reads CASSNPGQFLGEQYF. The CDR3 DNA is TGTGCCAGTAGTAACCCGGGACAGTTTTTGGGGGAGCAGTACTTC. This sequence joins TRBV19 and TRBJ2-7; 7 bases line up with TRBD1. CDR1 and CDR2 (germline): LNHDA, SQIVND (reference sequence). The V and J ends lost 4 bases and 7 bases, in that order; junction bases with no gene match: 13. The CDR3 is made up of 15 amino acids.

This chain connects TRBV2 to TRBJ2-6, with D hard to call. The germline CDR1 and CDR2 sequences are SNHLY and FYNNEI. The CDR3 length is 18 residues. V lost 11 bases and J 0 bases, leaving 23 bases between the germline ends. CDR3 residues: CAFCPFVYGPSGANVLTF. CDR3 in DNA: TGTGCCTTCTGCCCATTCGTTTATGGGCCCTCTGGGGCCAACGTCCTGACTTTC. Full variable domain (outside the CDR3, taken from reference TRBV2 and TRBJ2-6): EPEVTQTPSHQVTQMGQEVILRCVPISNHLYFYWYRQILGQKVEFLVSFYNNEISEKSEIFDDQFSVERPDGSNFTLKIRSTKLEDSAMYFCAFCPFVYGPSGANVLTFGAGSRLTVL.